This is a list of T cell receptor beta chains from one sample in a study of cytomegalovirus exposure and HLA in healthy donors. TCRdb's copy holds only in-frame clones and misses some; the assay was immunoSEQ multiplex PCR. Recorded here are around 200,000 clones; the top ten clones represent roughly 0.83%. Material: PBMCs. These receptors were collected from a young woman in good health and CMV-seropositive. The CDR3 runs from the conserved cysteine through the conserved F or W. Each record gives: D gene, V gene, J gene, CDR3 protein, CDR3 DNA. A D gene is named only where the DNA matches it firmly.

D: TRBD2; V: TRBV9; J: TRBJ2-3; CDR3: CASSELAGAGTDTQYF; DNA: TGTGCCAGCAGCGAACTAGCGGGGGCCGGGACAGATACGCAGTATTTT
D: -; V: TRBV9; J: TRBJ2-7; CDR3: CASSVGEGSSYEQYF; DNA: TGTGCCAGCAGCGTAGGAGAGGGATCATCCTACGAGCAGTACTTC
D: -; V: TRBV15; J: TRBJ1-5; CDR3: CATSRVFLGGKVSNQPQHF; DNA: TGTGCCACCAGCAGAGTATTTCTGGGGGGGAAGGTGAGCAATCAGCCCCAGCATTTT
D: TRBD1; V: TRBV30; J: TRBJ1-1; CDR3: CAWRNSRDSRTEAFF; DNA: TGTGCCTGGAGGAACTCCCGGGACAGTAGGACTGAAGCTTTCTTT
D: TRBD2; V: TRBV7-2; J: TRBJ2-7; CDR3: CASSSTSGSAHFYEQYF; DNA: TGTGCCAGCAGCTCGACTAGCGGGAGCGCTCACTTCTACGAGCAGTACTTC
D: -; V: TRBV23-1; J: TRBJ1-5; CDR3: CASRDTHQPQHF; DNA: TGCGCCAGCCGGGACACCCATCAGCCCCAGCATTTT
D: TRBD2; V: TRBV5-4; J: TRBJ2-1; CDR3: CASSPSLAGGPNEQFF; DNA: TGTGCCAGCAGCCCCTCACTAGCGGGAGGGCCTAATGAGCAGTTCTTC
D: -; V: TRBV21-1; J: TRBJ2-1; CDR3: CASLFRECNDSEQFF; DNA: TGTGCCAGCCTATTCCGGGAGTGCAATGACAGTGAGCAGTTCTTC
D: TRBD2; V: TRBV10-2; J: TRBJ2-3; CDR3: CASSERSGGVDTQYF; DNA: TGCGCCAGCAGTGAGCGTAGCGGGGGGGTAGATACGCAGTATTTT
D: TRBD2; V: TRBV18; J: TRBJ2-5; CDR3: CASSLLLGEGQETQYF; DNA: TGTGCCAGCTCGCTTCTTCTGGGGGAGGGCCAAGAGACCCAGTACTTC
D: -; V: TRBV12-5; J: TRBJ1-5; CDR3: CASGLKAGGNQPQHF; DNA: TGTGCTAGTGGTTTGAAGGCAGGGGGCAATCAGCCCCAGCATTTT
D: -; V: TRBV6-1; J: TRBJ1-3; CDR3: CASSVGRSSGNTIYF; DNA: TGTGCCAGCAGTGTTGGGCGAAGCTCTGGAAACACCATATATTTT
D: TRBD2; V: TRBV13; J: TRBJ2-1; CDR3: CASSSMTSGGANEQFF; DNA: TGTGCCAGCAGCTCAATGACTAGCGGGGGGGCCAATGAGCAGTTCTTC
D: TRBD2; V: TRBV7-8; J: TRBJ2-2; CDR3: CAGMGALAGVTGELFF; DNA: TGTGCCGGAATGGGGGCACTAGCGGGAGTTACCGGGGAGCTGTTTTTT
D: -; V: TRBV13; J: TRBJ2-7; CDR3: CASSRDFHSYEQYF; DNA: TGTGCCAGCAGCCGGGACTTCCACTCCTACGAGCAGTACTTC
D: TRBD1; V: TRBV5-1; J: TRBJ1-2; CDR3: CASSVQGAPGDGYTF; DNA: TGCGCCAGCAGCGTACAGGGGGCGCCTGGGGATGGCTACACCTTC
D: -; V: TRBV4-3; J: TRBJ2-1; CDR3: CASSQDLGHEQFF; DNA: TGCGCCAGCAGCCAAGATCTAGGTCATGAGCAGTTCTTC
D: TRBD1; V: TRBV30; J: TRBJ2-5; CDR3: CAWGRQGALGTLEQYF; DNA: TGTGCCTGGGGCAGACAGGGGGCTCTGGGGACGTTGGAGCAGTACTTC
D: -; V: TRBV6-4; J: TRBJ2-3; CDR3: CASSDSASPDTQYF; DNA: TGTGCCAGCAGTGACTCGGCTAGTCCAGATACGCAGTATTTT
D: TRBD2; V: TRBV4-3; J: TRBJ2-5; CDR3: CASSQGLAGSETQYF; DNA: TGCGCCAGCAGCCAAGGACTAGCGGGGTCCGAGACCCAGTACTTC
D: -; V: TRBV27; J: TRBJ2-7; CDR3: CASSLGGGYEQHF; DNA: TGTGCCAGCAGTTTGGGAGGTGGCTACGAGCAGCACTTC